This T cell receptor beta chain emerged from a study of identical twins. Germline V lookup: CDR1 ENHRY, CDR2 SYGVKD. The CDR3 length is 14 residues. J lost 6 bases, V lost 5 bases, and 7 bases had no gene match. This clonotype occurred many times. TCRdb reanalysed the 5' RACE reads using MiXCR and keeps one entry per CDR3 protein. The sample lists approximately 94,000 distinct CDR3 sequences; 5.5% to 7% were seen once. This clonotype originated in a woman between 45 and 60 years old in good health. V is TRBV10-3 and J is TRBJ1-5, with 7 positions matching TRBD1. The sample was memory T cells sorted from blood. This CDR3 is CAISSDRVGQPQHF. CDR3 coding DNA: TGTGCCATCAGTTCCGACAGGGTTGGTCAGCCCCAGCATTTT.